What follows describes a single T cell receptor (beta chain). It has no known antigen specificity. Qualities for individual bases were not recorded, and no much larger clone is one base off. The same CDR3 is also encoded by other DNA sequences in this sample. This specimen's time point label, per the study, means: progressive disease on ibrutinib. For TCR beta library preparation, 1.5 to 2 micrograms of genomic DNA was extracted from cryopreserved PBMCs. High-throughput TCR beta sequencing was performed on longitudinal blood samples from CLL patients receiving ibrutinib monotherapy. The patients took part in an open-label, single-center phase 2 trial of ibrutinib monotherapy. The entry originates in a study of cytotoxic CD8 clonotypes in ibrutinib-treated CLL (dated by TCRdb to 2020 to 2022). For the study in its entirety: In this cohort, 15 patients were treatment-naive and approximately twelve were relapsed/refractory, while some 18 had unmutated IGHV. The response samples were drawn at a median of roughly eleven months into treatment, with a range of roughly 6 to 36 months. An average of around 250,000 productive templates and some 100,000 productive rearrangements was obtained per sample. Longitudinal samples were available for about 30% of the 86 trial participants. Cryopreserved peripheral blood mononuclear cells were collected at three points: before therapy, at response, and at either sustained remission or disease progression. Patients were still on ibrutinib when every remission and progressive disease sample was collected. Responses were partial in 25 or so patients and complete in 2; after median approximately 69 months follow-up, approximately 15 stayed in remission and some twelve progressed. Results the study describes overall, beyond this receptor: Public clonotypes were rare and either shrank or stayed stable during treatment, and the rise in clonality at ibrutinib response reflected expansion of private clonotypes. Sampling times were not matched between sustained-remission and progressing patients, and lymph node repertoires were not studied. An increase in clonality was observed at ibrutinib response, with clonality remaining stable during sustained remission and falling back toward baseline at progression. At baseline, clonality was higher than in age-matched healthy donors and showed a strong correlation with circulating CD8+ T-cell counts.

Each clonotype received, on average, 10x coverage in deep resolution sequencing performed on a MiSeq, where the target depth lay between 1 in 1 million and 1 in 200,000 T cells. TCR beta libraries were generated with the immunoSEQ hsTCRB Kit. The paper's processing steps were these. ImmunoSEQ Data Assistant and ImmunoSEQ Analyzer were used for data analysis, and V, D and J genes were assigned according to IMGT definitions. Clonality, which ranges from 0 to 1, was calculated by subtracting the normalized Shannon entropy of productive rearrangement frequencies from one. Only overrepresented clonotypes making up at least 0.05% of the repertoire of each patient were included in the public clonotype analysis. Repertoires from thirteen age-matched healthy donors in immuneACCESS were used as clonality controls. What TCRdb holds here is the immuneACCESS table cut down to in-frame rearrangements. Part of the clones is not present; checked against another copy, under half of the missing clones reflect an unresolved V gene, and the others are unexplained. That table is the source of V, J and clone size, and D and trimming were worked out from the DNA. This sample lists 250,000 to 350,000 clones; approximately 76% were detected once. The ten top clones hold roughly 5.7% of the sample.

The sequence was obtained from a human donor with chronic lymphocytic leukemia. The sequenced sample was PBMCs, obtained at disease progression, from a patient treated with ibrutinib.

The CDR3 protein is CASSLVAGGPRETQYF. At the DNA level, the sequence is TGCGCCAGCAGCTTGGTTGCGGGGGGGCCAAGAGAGACCCAGTACTTC. Recombination connected TRBV5-1 to TRBJ2-5, and 9 bases in between align with TRBD2. From a lookup of the germline V gene, CDR1 and CDR2 are SGHRS and YFSETQ. The CDR3 has 16 amino acids, counting the end cysteine and phenylalanine. Solely the CDR3 DNA is kept, with 48 bases framed from the first base. Unmatched junction bases come to 7, with V trimmed by 0 bases and J by 4 bases. Beyond the CDR3, the reference TRBV5-1 and TRBJ2-5 genes provide the residues; the full variable domain reads: KAGVTQTPRYLIKTRGQQVTLSCSPISGHRSVSWYQQTPGQGLQFLFEYFSETQRNKGNFPGRFSGRQFSNSRSEMNVSTLELGDSALYLCASSLVAGGPRETQYFGPGTRLLVL.